This T cell receptor (beta chain) was captured by sequencing in a study of early T cells in non-severe SARS-CoV-2 infection. MiXCR was run by TCRdb on the 5' RACE reads, yielding one entry per CDR3 protein. In the table there are tens of thousands of distinct CDR3 sequences, approximately 7.1% of which are singletons. The ends lost 6 bases at V and 2 bases at J; junction bases unmatched: 6. This CDR3 contains 15 residues. Germline-derived CDR1 and CDR2 are MDHEN and SYDVKM. The source is an adult who was a healthcare worker with PCR-confirmed SARS-CoV-2 infection or an uninfected control (not recorded which). This sequence joins TRBV28 and TRBJ2-7, with 11 nucleotides matching TRBD2. This specimen consisted of whole blood, obtained at baseline. The CDR3 loop reads CASSSGTSGAYEQYF. In nucleotides, the CDR3 is TGTGCCAGCAGCTCCGGGACTAGCGGAGCCTACGAGCAGTACTTC. Full variable domain (remainder filled in from reference TRBV28 and TRBJ2-7): DVKVTQSSRYLVKRTGEKVFLECVQDMDHENMFWYRQDPGLGLRLIYFSYDVKMKEKGDIPEGYSVSREKKERFSLILESASTNQTSMYLCASSSGTSGAYEQYFGPGTRLTVT.